This T cell receptor (beta chain) was identified in a study of cytomegalovirus exposure and HLA in healthy donors. Study-level points and caveats: It was confirmed in vitro that three of the CMV-associated chains were specific for CMV antigens. Both high specificity and high sensitivity reportedly marked the classifier's diagnosis of cytomegalovirus status. Despite most TCR sequences being rare, some public TCRs occurred in many donors.

Generated by immunoSEQ multiplex PCR, the TCRdb table keeps only in-frame clones and is missing some. Found here are around 50,000 clones, roughly 94% of them singletons; the top ten hold 6.5% to 9.5%. The CDR3 sequence is 15 residues long. CDR1 MDHEN and CDR2 SYDVKM come from the germline V gene. V was trimmed by 5 bases and J by 5 bases, leaving 17 bases between them. Points on this clone: Antigen unknown.

This chain connects TRBV28 to TRBJ2-3; D might be TRBD1 (7 bases). This clonotype was sampled from a woman under 30 in good health and CMV-seropositive. Sequenced material: PBMCs. The CDR3 DNA follows: TGTGCCAGCAGTCTAAGGGGGCGCGGGAAAGATACGCAGTATTTT. It encodes CASSLRGRGKDTQYF.